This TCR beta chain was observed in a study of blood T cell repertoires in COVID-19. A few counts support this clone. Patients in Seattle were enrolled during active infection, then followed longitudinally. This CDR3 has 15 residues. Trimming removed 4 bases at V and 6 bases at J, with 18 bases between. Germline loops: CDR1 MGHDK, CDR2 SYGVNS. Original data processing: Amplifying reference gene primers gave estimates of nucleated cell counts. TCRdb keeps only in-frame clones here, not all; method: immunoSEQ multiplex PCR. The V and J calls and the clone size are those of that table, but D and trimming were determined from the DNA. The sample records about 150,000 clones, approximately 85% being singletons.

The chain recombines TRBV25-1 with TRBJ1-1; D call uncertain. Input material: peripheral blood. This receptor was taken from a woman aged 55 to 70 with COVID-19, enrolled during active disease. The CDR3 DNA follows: TGTGCCAGCAGTGGGAGCTTCCATTCCCGCCCTGAAGCTTTCTTT. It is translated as CASSGSFHSRPEAFF.